This T cell receptor (beta chain) appears in the sequencing data of a study of blood T cell repertoires in COVID-19. Study background: Sites across the United States, Italy and Spain contributed samples from acute and convalescent COVID-19. PBMCs, B-cell-depleted T cells, or T cells provided the cDNA or gDNA that made up the material.

This CDR3 is 14 amino acids long. Germline V gives CDR1 SGHTA, CDR2 FQGTGA. V was pared by 5 bases and J by 6 bases, with 4 bases of the junction left unmatched. As originally analysed: Counts of nucleated cells, estimated from reference gene primer amplification, were obtained. Profiled with immunoSEQ multiplex PCR; TCRdb holds only in-frame clones, not every one. The DNA gave D and trimming, while V, J and clone size come from that table. The sample contains some 36,000 clones, 90% to 95% of which appear only once. The chain joins TRBV7-3 to TRBJ2-3; 11 positions agree with TRBD2. Sequences were obtained from peripheral blood. The clonotype originates from a man in his sixties with active or convalescent COVID-19. As DNA, the CDR3 is TGTGCCAGCAGCGTTACTAGCGGGAGCGATACGCAGTATTTT. Its translation: CASSVTSGSDTQYF. The complete variable domain, with remaining parts taken from reference TRBV7-3 and TRBJ2-3, reads GAGVSQTPSNKVTEKGKYVELRCDPISGHTALYWYRQSLGQGPEFLIYFQGTGAADDSGLPNDRFFAVRPEGSVSTLKIQRTERGDSAVYLCASSVTSGSDTQYFGPGTRLTVL.